These T cell receptor beta chains were read from a single sample in a study of cytomegalovirus exposure and HLA in healthy donors. Profiling relied on immunoSEQ multiplex PCR, and the TCRdb table lists in-frame clones only, not all of them. The sample includes almost 70,000 clones, 96% of them seen just once. The specimen was PBMCs. These receptors were collected from a woman between 18 and 29 years old in good health and CMV-seropositive. The CDR3 runs from the conserved cysteine through the conserved F or W. D genes are given only for firm matches. Rows give clone size only sometimes, using once, few, many, or a class for an expanded clone.

V gene: TRBV4-1
clone size: .
J gene: TRBJ2-5
D gene: .
CDR3 DNA: TGCGCCAGCAGCCAGGTCCCCCAGGGGCAAGAGACCCAGTACTTC
CDR3 protein: CASSQVPQGQETQYF

V gene: TRBV28
clone size: .
J gene: TRBJ2-1
D gene: TRBD2
CDR3 DNA: TGTGCCAGCAGTTTAAGGCTAGCGGGAGGGGGGGAGCAGTTCTTC
CDR3 protein: CASSLRLAGGGEQFF

V gene: TRBV6-4
clone size: .
J gene: TRBJ2-3
D gene: TRBD2
CDR3 DNA: TGTGCCAGCAGTGACGGGACTAGCGGGAGAGATACGCAGTATTTT
CDR3 protein: CASSDGTSGRDTQYF

V gene: TRBV2
clone size: .
J gene: TRBJ2-1
D gene: TRBD2
CDR3 DNA: TGTGCCAGCAGTGAAACTAGCGAACACAATGAGCAGTTCTTC
CDR3 protein: CASSETSEHNEQFF

V gene: TRBV5-3
clone size: .
J gene: TRBJ2-5
D gene: TRBD2
CDR3 DNA: TGTGCCAGAAGCTCTGGTAGGCCTCAAGGGCTAGCGGGAGAAAAGGCTGGCCAAGAGACCCAGTACTTC
CDR3 protein: CARSSGRPQGLAGEKAGQETQYF

V gene: TRBV28
clone size: .
J gene: TRBJ2-7
D gene: .
CDR3 DNA: TGTGCCAGCAGTTTCCTCCCCGGGACACAATTAGGCTACGAGCAGTACTTC
CDR3 protein: CASSFLPGTQLGYEQYF

V gene: TRBV7-2
clone size: .
J gene: TRBJ2-5
D gene: TRBD2
CDR3 DNA: TGTGCCAGCAGCTTGGGCGCTAGCGGGAAGCAGACCCAGTACTTC
CDR3 protein: CASSLGASGKQTQYF

V gene: TRBV28
clone size: .
J gene: TRBJ2-7
D gene: .
CDR3 DNA: TGTGCCAGCGTACGGGAGTCCAACGAGCAGTACTTC
CDR3 protein: CASVRESNEQYF

V gene: TRBV9
clone size: .
J gene: TRBJ2-2
D gene: .
CDR3 DNA: TGTGCCAGCAGCGTAGACGATAGCCCGCTCGCCGGGGAGCTGTTTTTT
CDR3 protein: CASSVDDSPLAGELFF

V gene: TRBV4-1
clone size: .
J gene: TRBJ1-3
D gene: .
CDR3 DNA: TGCGCCAGCAGCCAAGCTGACAATCCTCCCAACACCATATATTTT
CDR3 protein: CASSQADNPPNTIYF

V gene: TRBV4-3
clone size: .
J gene: TRBJ2-3
D gene: TRBD2
CDR3 DNA: TGCGCCAGCAGCCCCCGGGGTAGCGGGAGCACAGATACGCAGTATTTT
CDR3 protein: CASSPRGSGSTDTQYF

V gene: TRBV7-9
clone size: .
J gene: TRBJ2-2
D gene: .
CDR3 DNA: TGTGCCAGCAGCTTAAATAGCGGGGAGCTGTTTTTT
CDR3 protein: CASSLNSGELFF

V gene: TRBV30
clone size: .
J gene: TRBJ2-2
D gene: .
CDR3 DNA: TGTGCCTGGACTCGAATGGGAGGGAACACCGGGGAGCTGTTTTTT
CDR3 protein: CAWTRMGGNTGELFF

V gene: TRBV7-3
clone size: .
J gene: TRBJ2-3
D gene: TRBD2
CDR3 DNA: TGTGCCAGCAGCTTAGAGTCGGGACTAGCGGGAGGCGGTCGGGTTCGATTAGATACGCAGTATTTT
CDR3 protein: CASSLESGLAGGGRVRLDTQYF

V gene: TRBV7-9
clone size: .
J gene: TRBJ1-3
D gene: TRBD1
CDR3 DNA: TGTGCCAGCAGCCCACCCGGGACAGGGTCTGGAAACACCATATATTTT
CDR3 protein: CASSPPGTGSGNTIYF

V gene: TRBV9
clone size: .
J gene: TRBJ2-7
D gene: TRBD2
CDR3 DNA: TGTGCCAGCAGTCCCACAATCGGGGGGGGGTACGAGCAGTACTTC
CDR3 protein: CASSPTIGGGYEQYF

V gene: TRBV5-8
clone size: once
J gene: TRBJ2-5
D gene: TRBD1
CDR3 DNA: TGTGCCAGCAGCTTGCGAGGGACAGGGGCGAAGAACCAAGAGACCCAGTACTTC
CDR3 protein: CASSLRGTGAKNQETQYF

V gene: TRBV5-6
clone size: .
J gene: TRBJ2-5
D gene: TRBD2
CDR3 DNA: TGTGCCAGCAGCCCCCGGACGACTAGCGGACCCCACGGGGAGACCCAGTACTTC
CDR3 protein: CASSPRTTSGPHGETQYF

V gene: TRBV11-3
clone size: .
J gene: TRBJ1-1
D gene: .
CDR3 DNA: TGTGCCAGCAGCGTAGCCGGGAAGAGCACTGAAGCTTTCTTT
CDR3 protein: CASSVAGKSTEAFF

V gene: TRBV7-6
clone size: .
J gene: TRBJ2-1
D gene: .
CDR3 DNA: TGTGCCAGCAGCTTTGGTCCTCGGGTTAATGAGCAGTTCTTC
CDR3 protein: CASSFGPRVNEQFF

V gene: TRBV18
clone size: .
J gene: TRBJ2-1
D gene: .
CDR3 DNA: TGTGCCAGCTCACCACCCCCAGGGGCGAATGAGCAGTTCTTC
CDR3 protein: CASSPPPGANEQFF

V gene: TRBV6-1
clone size: .
J gene: TRBJ2-5
D gene: .
CDR3 DNA: TGTGCCAGCGGTCCCAGCGGGGAGACCCAGTACTTC
CDR3 protein: CASGPSGETQYF

V gene: TRBV6-1
clone size: .
J gene: TRBJ2-4
D gene: TRBD1
CDR3 DNA: TGTGCCAGCAGTGAGGACAGGGGGATGTTCAAAAACATTCAGTACTTC
CDR3 protein: CASSEDRGMFKNIQYF

V gene: TRBV28
clone size: .
J gene: TRBJ1-5
D gene: .
CDR3 DNA: TGTGCCAGCAGCTCCCCAGTGGGGGCTGCGCAGCCCCAGCATTTT
CDR3 protein: CASSSPVGAAQPQHF

V gene: TRBV4-2
clone size: .
J gene: TRBJ2-7
D gene: .
CDR3 DNA: TGTGCCAGCAGCCCCGGGTCTGGGAGGTGGAACGAGCAGTACTTC
CDR3 protein: CASSPGSGRWNEQYF

V gene: TRBV19
clone size: once
J gene: TRBJ2-7
D gene: .
CDR3 DNA: TGTGCCAGTAGTATAGTTTGGGGCTCGTACGAGCAGTACTTC
CDR3 protein: CASSIVWGSYEQYF

V gene: TRBV7-8
clone size: .
J gene: TRBJ1-4
D gene: TRBD1
CDR3 DNA: TGTGCCAGCAGCTTTACTACAGGGGGAGAAAAACTGTTTTTT
CDR3 protein: CASSFTTGGEKLFF

V gene: TRBV7-2
clone size: .
J gene: TRBJ1-1
D gene: .
CDR3 DNA: TGTGCCAGCAGCCCTCGGAGTAACATGAACACTGAAGCTTTCTTT
CDR3 protein: CASSPRSNMNTEAFF

V gene: TRBV9
clone size: .
J gene: TRBJ2-7
D gene: TRBD1
CDR3 DNA: TGTGCCAGCAGCGGGGGGACAGGGGCGTTCTACGAGCAGTACTTC
CDR3 protein: CASSGGTGAFYEQYF

V gene: TRBV2
clone size: .
J gene: TRBJ2-7
D gene: .
CDR3 DNA: TGTGCCAGCACCGAACAGGGAGTAAGTTCCTACGAGCAGTACTTC
CDR3 protein: CASTEQGVSSYEQYF

V gene: TRBV7-3
clone size: .
J gene: TRBJ2-7
D gene: TRBD1
CDR3 DNA: TGTGCCAGCAGCTTAAAAGGGGGCCCCTACGAGCAGTACTTC
CDR3 protein: CASSLKGGPYEQYF

V gene: TRBV6-1
clone size: few
J gene: TRBJ2-5
D gene: .
CDR3 DNA: TGTGCCTGTGCGGCTAGCCAAGAGACCCAGTACTTC
CDR3 protein: CACAASQETQYF

V gene: TRBV28
clone size: .
J gene: TRBJ2-5
D gene: TRBD2
CDR3 DNA: TGTGCCAGCACCTATGGGGGGGGAGGAGGAGAGACCCAGTACTTC
CDR3 protein: CASTYGGGGGETQYF

V gene: TRBV14
clone size: once
J gene: TRBJ2-1
D gene: TRBD2
CDR3 DNA: TGTGCCAGCAGCCAAGATGTTCTAGCGGGAGCGGGTTATGAGCAGTTCTTC
CDR3 protein: CASSQDVLAGAGYEQFF

V gene: TRBV13
clone size: .
J gene: TRBJ2-7
D gene: .
CDR3 DNA: TGTGCCAGCAGCTTAGGGCAGGGTGTTTACGAGCAGTACTTC
CDR3 protein: CASSLGQGVYEQYF

V gene: TRBV5-8
clone size: .
J gene: TRBJ1-1
D gene: TRBD1
CDR3 DNA: TGTGCCAGCAGGAAGGACAGGGAGTCCACTGAAGCTTTCTTT
CDR3 protein: CASRKDRESTEAFF

V gene: TRBV19
clone size: .
J gene: TRBJ2-7
D gene: TRBD2
CDR3 DNA: TGTGCCAGTAGTATCGGAGGACTAGCCTACGAGCAGTACTTC
CDR3 protein: CASSIGGLAYEQYF

V gene: TRBV6-4
clone size: .
J gene: TRBJ1-1
D gene: TRBD1
CDR3 DNA: TGTGCCAGCAAGGACAGGGAAGAGACTGAAGCTTTCTTT
CDR3 protein: CASKDREETEAFF

V gene: TRBV18
clone size: .
J gene: TRBJ1-3
D gene: .
CDR3 DNA: TGTGCCAGCTCACTGACCAGCGACTCTGGAAACACCATATATTTT
CDR3 protein: CASSLTSDSGNTIYF

V gene: TRBV4-3
clone size: .
J gene: TRBJ2-7
D gene: .
CDR3 DNA: TGCGCCAGCAGCGGTAGACTGGGAGAGAACTCCTACGAGCAGTACTTC
CDR3 protein: CASSGRLGENSYEQYF

V gene: TRBV28
clone size: .
J gene: TRBJ2-4
D gene: .
CDR3 DNA: TGTGCCACCGAACACAGGTACGTTGGCATTCAGTACTTC
CDR3 protein: CATEHRYVGIQYF

V gene: TRBV19
clone size: .
J gene: TRBJ1-1
D gene: TRBD1
CDR3 DNA: TGTGCCAGTAGTACGAGACCTCCGACAGGGGGAAACACTGAAGCTTTCTTT
CDR3 protein: CASSTRPPTGGNTEAFF

V gene: TRBV29-1
clone size: .
J gene: TRBJ2-7
D gene: .
CDR3 DNA: TGCAGCGTTGGGGGCAATGGAAACTACGAGCAGTACTTC
CDR3 protein: CSVGGNGNYEQYF

V gene: TRBV29-1
clone size: .
J gene: TRBJ2-2
D gene: .
CDR3 DNA: TGCAGCGTTGAAGACAGGACGAACACCGGGGAGCTGTTTTTT
CDR3 protein: CSVEDRTNTGELFF

V gene: TRBV4-1
clone size: .
J gene: TRBJ1-1
D gene: TRBD1
CDR3 DNA: TGCGCCAGCAGCCAAAATCCGGGACAGGGCAACACTGAAGCTTTCTTT
CDR3 protein: CASSQNPGQGNTEAFF

V gene: TRBV5-4
clone size: .
J gene: TRBJ2-1
D gene: TRBD2
CDR3 DNA: TGTGCCAGCAGCTTGGCCAGCGGGAGGGCCAATGAGCAGTTCTTC
CDR3 protein: CASSLASGRANEQFF

V gene: TRBV19
clone size: .
J gene: TRBJ1-1
D gene: .
CDR3 DNA: TGTGCCAGTAGTATAGGGGGTAGGAGGGGGAACACTGAAGCTTTCTTT
CDR3 protein: CASSIGGRRGNTEAFF

V gene: TRBV7-9
clone size: once
J gene: TRBJ2-7
D gene: TRBD2
CDR3 DNA: TGTGCCAGCAGCCCCCAAGCTAGCGGGAGTCACGAGCAGTACTTC
CDR3 protein: CASSPQASGSHEQYF

V gene: TRBV7-2
clone size: .
J gene: TRBJ2-1
D gene: TRBD2
CDR3 DNA: TGTGCCAGCAGTTGGGACTCCGGGACTAGCGGGGACAATGAGCAGTTCTTC
CDR3 protein: CASSWDSGTSGDNEQFF

V gene: TRBV29-1
clone size: .
J gene: TRBJ2-5
D gene: TRBD1
CDR3 DNA: TGCAGCGTTGTGGGCGTACAGGGGACACAAGAGACCCAGTACTTC
CDR3 protein: CSVVGVQGTQETQYF

V gene: TRBV5-5
clone size: .
J gene: TRBJ2-7
D gene: TRBD2
CDR3 DNA: TGTGCCAGCAGCTTGGCCGGACTAGCGGGACCCCAGCAGTACTTC
CDR3 protein: CASSLAGLAGPQQYF

V gene: TRBV12-2
clone size: .
J gene: TRBJ2-1
D gene: .
CDR3 DNA: TGTGCAAGTCGGTGGACTAGCGGGAGGGCCGCGCATGAGCAGTTCTTC
CDR3 protein: CASRWTSGRAAHEQFF

V gene: TRBV5-1
clone size: few
J gene: TRBJ2-7
D gene: TRBD1
CDR3 DNA: TGCGCCAGCAGCTTGGGGACAGGGGGAGAGCAGTACTTC
CDR3 protein: CASSLGTGGEQYF

V gene: TRBV18
clone size: .
J gene: TRBJ2-7
D gene: .
CDR3 DNA: TGTGCCAGCTCACCATCGACAGTCTCCTACGAGCAGTACTTC
CDR3 protein: CASSPSTVSYEQYF

V gene: TRBV30
clone size: .
J gene: TRBJ1-5
D gene: TRBD1
CDR3 DNA: TGTGCCTGGGACAGGGGCAATCAGCCCCAGCATTTT
CDR3 protein: CAWDRGNQPQHF

V gene: TRBV29-1
clone size: .
J gene: TRBJ1-1
D gene: .
CDR3 DNA: TGCAGCGCCTCGAGGGCAGGCCCAAACACTGAAGCTTTCTTT
CDR3 protein: CSASRAGPNTEAFF

V gene: TRBV19
clone size: .
J gene: TRBJ2-7
D gene: TRBD1
CDR3 DNA: TGTGCCAGTAGTACCCCCGGGACAGGAGACATAACCTACGAGCAGTACTTC
CDR3 protein: CASSTPGTGDITYEQYF

V gene: TRBV28
clone size: .
J gene: TRBJ2-2
D gene: TRBD1
CDR3 DNA: TGTGCCAGCAGTTTATCAGGGGGCGAAGTCGGGGAGCTGTTTTTT
CDR3 protein: CASSLSGGEVGELFF

V gene: TRBV30
clone size: .
J gene: TRBJ2-1
D gene: .
CDR3 DNA: TGTGCCTGGACATTACAGGGTTTTGAGCAGTTCTTC
CDR3 protein: CAWTLQGFEQFF

V gene: TRBV6-4
clone size: .
J gene: TRBJ1-2
D gene: TRBD1
CDR3 DNA: TGTGCCAGCAGTGCTGGTACGGGACAGGGGAACTATGGCTACACCTTC
CDR3 protein: CASSAGTGQGNYGYTF